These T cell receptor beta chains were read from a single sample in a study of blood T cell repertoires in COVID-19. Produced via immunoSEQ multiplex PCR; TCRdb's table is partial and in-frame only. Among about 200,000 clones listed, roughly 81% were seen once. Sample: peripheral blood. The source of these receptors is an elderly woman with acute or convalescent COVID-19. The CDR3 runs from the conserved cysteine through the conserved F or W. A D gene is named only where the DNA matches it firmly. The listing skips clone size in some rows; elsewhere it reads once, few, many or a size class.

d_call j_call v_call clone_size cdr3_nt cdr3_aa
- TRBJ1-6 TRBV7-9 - TGTGCCAGCAGCCTCCAGACCGGGGTTAATTCACCCCTCCACTTT CASSLQTGVNSPLHF
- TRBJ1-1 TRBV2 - TGTGCCAGCAGTTATCAGGGAGAAGCTTTCTTT CASSYQGEAFF
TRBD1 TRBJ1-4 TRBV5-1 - TGCGCCAGCAGCCCGGAGGGACAGGGAGGAAGGTTTTTT CASSPEGQGGRFF
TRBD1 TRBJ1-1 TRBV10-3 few TGTGCCATCAGCGGACAGGGACGAGGGGACACTGAAGCTTTCTTT CAISGQGRGDTEAFF
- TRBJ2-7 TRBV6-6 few TGTGCCAGCAGTTACGGAGGGTCGGCAGGGTACGAGCAGTACTTC CASSYGGSAGYEQYF
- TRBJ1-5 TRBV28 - TGTGCCAGCAGCAAGGGGGGGGGTGGCAATCAGCCCCAGCATTTT CASSKGGGGNQPQHF
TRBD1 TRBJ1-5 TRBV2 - TGTGCCAGCAGCCCCGGACAGGGAGCTTCTCAGCCCCAGCATTTT CASSPGQGASQPQHF
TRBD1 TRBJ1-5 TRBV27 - TGTGCCAGCAGTTCACTCGACAGGGTGGATCAGCCCCAGCATTTT CASSSLDRVDQPQHF
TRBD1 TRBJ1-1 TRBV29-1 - TGCAGCGTCGCGGACAGGGGCACTGAAGCTTTCTTT CSVADRGTEAFF
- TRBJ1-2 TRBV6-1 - TGTGCCAGCAGTGAAGCGTTGGGGGGGGATTCGGATGGCTACACCTTC CASSEALGGDSDGYTF
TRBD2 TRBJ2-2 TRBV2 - TGTGCCAGCAGGGGGACTAGCGTGACCGGGGAGCTGTTTTTT CASRGTSVTGELFF
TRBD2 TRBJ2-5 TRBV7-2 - TGTGCCAGCAGCCACCTGTTTGGGACTAGCGGGAGGTACCAAGAGACCCAGTACTTC CASSHLFGTSGRYQETQYF
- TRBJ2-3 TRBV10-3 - TGTGCCATCAGTCGACTCCTGACTAGCACAGATACGCAGTATTTT CAISRLLTSTDTQYF
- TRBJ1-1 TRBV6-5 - TGTGCCAGCAGTTACTCGAGGAGGGGGAACACTGAAGCTTTCTTT CASSYSRRGNTEAFF
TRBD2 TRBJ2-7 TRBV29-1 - TGCAGCGACGGGAGGAGGGCCGGGGAGCAGTACTTC CSDGRRAGEQYF
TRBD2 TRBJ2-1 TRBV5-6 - TGTGCCAGCAGCGCCGGGACTAGTAGGAATGAGCAGTTCTTC CASSAGTSRNEQFF
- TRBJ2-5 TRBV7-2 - TGTGCCAGCAGCTTCTCGGGACTCCCGAGCGAGACCCAGTACTTC CASSFSGLPSETQYF
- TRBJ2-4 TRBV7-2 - TGTGCCAGCAGCTTAGCCCAGGGCCTAAACATTCAGTACTTC CASSLAQGLNIQYF
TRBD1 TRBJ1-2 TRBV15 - TGTGCCACCAGCAGAGATTTAGGGACAGGGGCTGGCTACACCTTC CATSRDLGTGAGYTF
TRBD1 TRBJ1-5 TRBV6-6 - TGTGCCAGCAGCAAGGGACAGCCTTATCAGCCCCAGCATTTT CASSKGQPYQPQHF
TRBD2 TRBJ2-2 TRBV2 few TGTGCCAGCAGTAGGGGACTAGCGGACAAAAACACCGGGGAGCTGTTTTTT CASSRGLADKNTGELFF
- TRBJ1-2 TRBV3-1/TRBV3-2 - TGTGCCAGCAGCCCCTTGGGGGCGATCCAGTTTTCTGACGGCTACACCTTC CASSPLGAIQFSDGYTF
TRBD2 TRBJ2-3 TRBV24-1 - TGTGCCACCAGTGACTCCGGGACTAGTCCGTCAGATACGCAGTATTTT CATSDSGTSPSDTQYF
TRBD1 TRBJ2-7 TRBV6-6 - TGTGCCAGCAGTTACTCTCAGGGGGCGAGGAACGAGCAGTACTTC CASSYSQGARNEQYF
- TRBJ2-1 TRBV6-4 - TGTGCCAGCAGTGCGCTGGACAGATCGCTAAATGAGCAGTTCTTC CASSALDRSLNEQFF
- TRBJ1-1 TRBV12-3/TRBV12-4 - TGTGCCAGCAGCCCCAGATTGAACACTGAAGCTTTCTTT CASSPRLNTEAFF
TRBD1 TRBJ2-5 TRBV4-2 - TGTGCCAGCAGCCAAGCGGACAGGGGGCCGAAGACCCAGTACTTC CASSQADRGPKTQYF
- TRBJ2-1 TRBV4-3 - TGCGCCAGCAGCCAAGAGTCAGCGGGCAGAAGCAATGAGCAGTTCTTC CASSQESAGRSNEQFF
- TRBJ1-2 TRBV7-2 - TGTGCCAGCAGCTTAGAAGGAGGCGGCTACACCTTC CASSLEGGGYTF
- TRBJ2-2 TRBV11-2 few TGTGCCAGCAGCGGACAGCACAACACCGGGGAGCTGTTTTTT CASSGQHNTGELFF
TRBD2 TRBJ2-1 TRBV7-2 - TGTGCCAGCAGCCCAACTAGCGGGAGGGCTTCTGAGCAGTTCTTC CASSPTSGRASEQFF
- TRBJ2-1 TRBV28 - TGTGCCAGCAGTTTAGTAAATCCCTACAATGAGCAGTTCTTC CASSLVNPYNEQFF
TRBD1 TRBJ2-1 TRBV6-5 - TGTGCCAGCAGTTACGCTAAAAGGACAGGGGCCGATGAGCAGTTCTTC CASSYAKRTGADEQFF
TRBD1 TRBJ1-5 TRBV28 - TGTGCCAGCAGTCTAACCGGGACAGGGGGCGGCAATCAGCCCCAGCATTTT CASSLTGTGGGNQPQHF
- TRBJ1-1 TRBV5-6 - TGTGCCAGCAGCTTGGCCGGGTCAGTCCGGGCTTTCTTT CASSLAGSVRAFF
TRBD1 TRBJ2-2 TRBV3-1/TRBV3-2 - TGTGCCAGCAGCCTCCCTGGGACAGGGGGCAGGAACACCGGGGAGCTGTTTTTT CASSLPGTGGRNTGELFF
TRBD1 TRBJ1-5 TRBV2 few TGTGCCAGCAGCCAACAGGGGAGGCATCAGCCCCAGCATTTT CASSQQGRHQPQHF
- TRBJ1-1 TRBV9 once TGTGCCAGCAGCGTAGCCACTATGAACACTGAAGCTTTCTTT CASSVATMNTEAFF
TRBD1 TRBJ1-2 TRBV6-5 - TGTGCCAGCAGAACCCCGGGACAGGGGTGGGGCTACACCTTC CASRTPGQGWGYTF
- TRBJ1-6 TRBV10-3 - TGTGCCATCGCTCCGAGGGATAATTCACCCCTCCACTTT CAIAPRDNSPLHF
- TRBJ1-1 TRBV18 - TGTGCCAGCTCACGGGGCTCAGGGGAAGCTTTCTTT CASSRGSGEAFF
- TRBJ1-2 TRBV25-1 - TGTGCCAGCAGCATCCTGGGGCAGGCGGGCTACACCTTC CASSILGQAGYTF
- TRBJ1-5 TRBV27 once TGTGCCAGCAGTGTCAGAGGGAGTTGGAATCAGCCCCAGCATTTT CASSVRGSWNQPQHF